Listed below are T cell receptor beta chains from one sample, sequenced in a study of CD8 T cells in ankylosing spondylitis. TCRdb re-called the 5' RACE reads through MiXCR, storing one row per CDR3 protein. The sample has some 840,000 distinct CDR3 sequences, roughly 10% seen once. The sequencing sample was made of blood, either unsorted or a sorted T cell fraction (not recorded which). The receptors stem from a male donor with ankylosing spondylitis. The CDR3 runs from the conserved cysteine through the conserved F or W. Fields, in order: D gene, V gene, clone size, J gene, CDR3 protein, CDR3 DNA. A D gene is named only where the DNA matches it firmly. Only some rows state a clone size, as once, few, many or a class for expanded clones.

>TRBD1|TRBV7-2|.|TRBJ1-1
CASSSRTGFEAFF
TGTGCCAGCAGCTCCCGGACAGGCTTTGAAGCTTTCTTT
>.|TRBV20-1|.|TRBJ2-3
CSARDYGGDTQYF
TGCAGTGCTAGAGATTACGGGGGAGATACGCAGTATTTT
>.|TRBV11-2|.|TRBJ1-4
CASSLELYLELFF
TGTGCCAGCAGCTTAGAGCTTTATTTAGAACTGTTTTTT
>.|TRBV10-3|.|TRBJ2-3
CAISPTGSTDTQYF
TGTGCCATCAGCCCGACAGGTAGCACAGATACGCAGTATTTT
>TRBD2|TRBV28|many|TRBJ2-3
CASSISGSAADTQYF
TGTGCCAGCAGTATAAGCGGGAGTGCGGCAGATACGCAGTATTTT
>.|TRBV4-3|.|TRBJ2-2
CASSQRKSGPGELFF
TGCGCCAGCAGCCAACGAAAATCAGGGCCCGGGGAGCTGTTTTTT
>.|TRBV7-2|.|TRBJ2-7
CASSLRASETYEQYF
TGTGCCAGCAGCTTAAGGGCGTCCGAAACCTACGAGCAGTACTTC
>.|TRBV27|.|TRBJ1-1
CASSLMGGPTEAFF
TGTGCCAGCAGTTTAATGGGGGGGCCCACTGAAGCTTTCTTT
>.|TRBV10-2|few|TRBJ2-7
CASSGGRGQAYEQYF
TGCGCCAGCAGCGGGGGTAGGGGGCAGGCCTACGAGCAGTACTTC
>TRBD1|TRBV29-1|.|TRBJ1-2
CSGSGTGGYGYTF
TGCAGCGGATCCGGGACAGGGGGATATGGCTACACCTTC
>TRBD1|TRBV10-3|few|TRBJ2-7
CAARGGDRVHEQYF
TGTGCCGCCAGAGGAGGGGACAGGGTCCACGAGCAGTACTTC
>TRBD2|TRBV15|once|TRBJ2-3
CATSRDPLAGGPSTQYF
TGTGCCACCAGCAGAGATCCGCTAGCGGGAGGGCCGAGTACGCAGTATTTT
>.|TRBV7-8|many|TRBJ2-7
CASSLKYQGSAYEQYF
TGTGCCAGCAGCCTAAAGTATCAGGGTAGTGCCTACGAGCAGTACTTC
>.|TRBV4-3|few|TRBJ2-3
CASSQETLTDTQYF
TGCGCCAGCAGCCAAGAAACACTCACAGATACGCAGTATTTT
>TRBD1|TRBV7-9|few|TRBJ2-7
CASMGTGRDVQYF
TGTGCCAGCATGGGGACAGGGCGGGATGTACAGTACTTC
>.|TRBV4-3|many|TRBJ2-7
CASSRERGFSSYEQYF
TGCGCCAGCAGCCGCGAACGCGGGTTCAGCTCCTACGAGCAGTACTTC
>TRBD1|TRBV12-3/TRBV12-4|few|TRBJ1-1
CASRATGGTEAFF
TGTGCCAGCAGGGCCACAGGGGGGACTGAAGCTTTCTTT
>TRBD1|TRBV12-3/TRBV12-4|.|TRBJ2-7
CASSLGTGYHEQYF
TGTGCCAGCAGTTTAGGGACAGGGTATCACGAGCAGTACTTC
>TRBD2|TRBV6-2/TRBV6-3|.|TRBJ2-1
CASSYSGLAGIYNEQFF
TGTGCCAGCAGTTACTCGGGGCTAGCGGGGATATACAATGAGCAGTTCTTC
>TRBD1|TRBV5-6|.|TRBJ1-2
CASSAGQRDYGYTF
TGTGCCAGCAGCGCGGGACAGCGGGATTATGGCTACACCTTC
>.|TRBV10-2|.|TRBJ2-7
CASSDQGVPYEQYF
TGCGCCAGCAGTGATCAGGGCGTCCCCTACGAGCAGTACTTC
>.|TRBV12-3/TRBV12-4|many|TRBJ2-2
CASSLMDIIIGELFF
TGTGCCAGCAGTTTAATGGACATTATCATCGGGGAGCTGTTTTTT
>.|TRBV5-4|few|TRBJ2-5
CASSLDGRTQETQYF
TGTGCCAGCAGCTTGGATGGCCGCACCCAAGAGACCCAGTACTTC
>TRBD2|TRBV5-1|few|TRBJ2-1
CASSLPSGVEQFF
TGCGCCAGCAGCTTGCCTAGCGGGGTTGAGCAGTTCTTC
>TRBD2|TRBV5-1|few|TRBJ2-3
CASSDGGGSTDTQYF
TGCGCCAGCAGCGATGGGGGAGGGTCCACAGATACGCAGTATTTT
>TRBD2|TRBV4-2|few|TRBJ2-7
CASSQAGTSGGYEQYF
TGTGCCAGCAGCCAGGCCGGGACTAGCGGGGGCTACGAGCAGTACTTC
>.|TRBV20-1|few|TRBJ1-6
CSASSGPSNSPLHF
TGCAGTGCATCTTCCGGGCCATCAAATTCACCCCTCCACTTT
>TRBD1|TRBV7-2|few|TRBJ1-3
CASSPRQGSGNTIYF
TGTGCCAGCAGCCCGAGACAGGGCTCTGGAAACACCATATATTTT
>.|TRBV28|few|TRBJ2-2
CASSGTLQRTGELFF
TGTGCCAGCAGTGGGACCTTACAACGTACCGGGGAGCTGTTTTTT
>TRBD1|TRBV7-2|few|TRBJ2-1
CASSLVGAGTGRHEQFF
TGTGCCAGCAGCTTAGTAGGGGCCGGGACAGGTCGGCATGAGCAGTTCTTC
>TRBD1|TRBV20-1|few|TRBJ2-2
CSATSLDRGRGELFF
TGCAGTGCCACCTCCTTAGACAGGGGGCGAGGGGAGCTGTTTTTT
>TRBD1|TRBV5-1|few|TRBJ2-1
CASRMTGMEYNEQFF
TGCGCCAGCAGAATGACAGGGATGGAGTACAATGAGCAGTTCTTC
>.|TRBV6-5|few|TRBJ1-1
CASSFGIGTRNPREAFF
TGTGCCAGCAGTTTCGGAATTGGGACTCGTAATCCCCGGGAAGCTTTCTTT
>TRBD2|TRBV13|few|TRBJ2-1
CASSPTGGLVAHNEQFF
TGTGCCAGCAGCCCTACGGGGGGACTAGTAGCCCACAATGAGCAGTTCTTC
>.|TRBV29-1|many|TRBJ2-3
CSARVPGPDTQYF
TGCAGCGCCCGGGTCCCGGGCCCAGATACGCAGTATTTT
>.|TRBV6-5|.|TRBJ2-1
CASSYSMRPPHNEQFF
TGTGCCAGCAGTTACTCGATGCGGCCCCCACACAATGAGCAGTTCTTC
>.|TRBV12-3/TRBV12-4|many|TRBJ2-7
CASSLTGIVEEQYF
TGTGCCAGCAGTTTAACCGGGATTGTTGAAGAGCAGTACTTC
>.|TRBV24-1|few|TRBJ2-3
CATSEVLSTDTQYF
TGTGCCACCAGTGAGGTCCTGAGCACAGATACGCAGTATTTT
>.|TRBV11-2|few|TRBJ1-1
CASSLAQGTAEAFF
TGTGCCAGCAGCTTAGCCCAGGGGACTGCAGAAGCTTTCTTT
>TRBD2|TRBV20-1|few|TRBJ2-5
CCARDLGLAGVEETQYF
TGCTGTGCTAGAGATCTGGGACTAGCGGGGGTGGAAGAGACCCAGTACTTC
>.|TRBV20-1|many|TRBJ1-5
CSARDWEKGNQPQHF
TGCAGTGCTAGAGATTGGGAAAAGGGCAATCAGCCCCAGCATTTT
>.|TRBV5-1|.|TRBJ2-7
CASSFGPGWGSYEQYF
TGCGCCAGCAGCTTTGGGCCGGGGTGGGGGTCCTACGAGCAGTACTTC
>TRBD2|TRBV4-3|.|TRBJ2-1
CASSQDRTSGSYNEQFF
TGCGCCAGCAGCCAAGATAGGACTAGCGGCTCCTACAATGAGCAGTTCTTC
>.|TRBV5-1|.|TRBJ2-7
CASSSRALTYEQYF
TGCGCCAGCAGCTCACGAGCCTTAACCTACGAGCAGTACTTC
>.|TRBV12-3/TRBV12-4|few|TRBJ1-6
CASSPTAQGGNSPLHF
TGTGCCAGCAGTCCAACCGCACAGGGTGGTAATTCACCCCTCCACTTT
>TRBD1|TRBV20-1|few|TRBJ2-7
CSASGQAGGQYF
TGCAGTGCTAGTGGACAGGCCGGCGGGCAGTACTTC
>.|TRBV5-1|.|TRBJ2-7
CAGRYREGSYEQYF
TGCGCCGGCAGATACAGGGAAGGGAGCTACGAGCAGTACTTC
>.|TRBV20-1|few|TRBJ1-4
CSARDRTGHEKLFF
TGCAGTGCTAGAGATCGGACGGGTCATGAAAAACTGTTTTTT
>.|TRBV2|.|TRBJ2-1
CASKGEDNEQFF
TGTGCCAGCAAGGGGGAGGACAATGAGCAGTTCTTC